This T cell receptor (beta chain) was observed in a study of human T cells and chemical hapten exposure. Overall study findings and caveats: Patch test score was positively correlated with the counts of TCRs that had expanded at PT1. Expanded TCRs showed more large CDR3 clusters than pre-sensitization or healthy control sets.

On this clonotype: The antigen is unknown.

The sample's time point: pre-sensitization, week 0. Treatment meaning: therapeutic diphenylcyclopropenone sensitization with weekly scalp DPC. Germline-derived CDR1 and CDR2 are SGHRS and YFSETQ. The CDR3 is 15 amino acids. V shed 4 bases and J 6 bases; nucleotides not matched to a gene: 2. It was the library that attached unique molecular identifiers to individual cDNA molecules. Source study methods: Samples contained a median of roughly 93,000 TCRs, with a range of 23,224 to 690,600. Via MiXCR, TCRdb re-called the RACE reads, giving one row per CDR3 protein. The V and J calls reflect TCRdb's pipeline rather than the authors' work. The sample holds some 200,000 distinct CDR3 sequences, around 30% seen once.

V is TRBV5-1 and J is TRBJ2-2; 14 bases map to TRBD2. Sample: whole blood, taken in connection with sensitization to the hapten diphenylcyclopropenone (DPC). The receptor comes from a woman aged 25 to 39 with alopecia areata. Some clones in this sample may be carry-over from other donors' samples. The CDR3 here is CASSVGLAGAGELFF. The CDR3 DNA reads TGCGCCAGCAGCGTGGGACTAGCGGGAGCCGGGGAGCTGTTTTTT. Full variable domain (missing parts from reference TRBV5-1 and TRBJ2-2): KAGVTQTPRYLIKTRGQQVTLSCSPISGHRSVSWYQQTPGQGLQFLFEYFSETQRNKGNFPGRFSGRQFSNSRSEMNVSTLELGDSALYLCASSVGLAGAGELFFGEGSRLTVL.